These T cell receptor beta chains were read from a single sample in a study of Graves' ophthalmopathy and Graves' hyperthyroidism. Each CDR3 protein gets one entry after TCRdb re-called the multiplex PCR reads with MiXCR. The top ten clones hold 26% of a sample with 35,000 to 45,000 distinct CDR3 sequences, about 50% of them seen once. The sample consisted of peripheral blood. The receptors were gathered from an adult woman with stable Graves' hyperthyroidism. Both conserved end residues are part of each CDR3. A D gene is named only where the DNA matches it firmly. Clone size is shown for a subset of rows, as once, few, many or a class of expanded clone.

j_call v_call d_call clone_size cdr3_aa cdr3_nt
TRBJ1-1 TRBV13 TRBD1 many CASSYTGTGGVGKNTEAFF TGTGCCAGCAGTTACACCGGGACAGGGGGCGTCGGGAAGAACACTGAAGCTTTCTTT
TRBJ1-3 TRBV5-8 . many CASSLAPVGGNTIYF TGTGCCAGCAGCTTGGCCCCTGTGGGTGGAAACACCATATATTTT
TRBJ2-7 TRBV2 . medium-sized CASTDSTYEQYF TGTGCCAGCACGGACAGCACCTACGAGCAGTACTTC
TRBJ2-3 TRBV7-9 TRBD1 . CASSLDGTGLTDTQYF TGTGCCAGCAGCTTAGATGGGACAGGGTTGACAGATACGCAGTATTTT
TRBJ1-5 TRBV7-3 TRBD1 . CASSLGAGGGQPQHF TGTGCCAGCAGCTTAGGTGCAGGGGGCGGGCAGCCCCAGCATTTT
TRBJ2-2 TRBV6-5 TRBD1 many CASSPRTGKTGELFF TGTGCCAGCAGCCCTAGGACAGGGAAGACCGGGGAGCTGTTTTTT
TRBJ2-7 TRBV20-1 TRBD2 . CSARGLAGLKQYF TGCAGTGCCAGGGGACTAGCGGGACTCAAGCAGTACTTC
TRBJ2-7 TRBV6-1 TRBD1 many CASWGQDFYEQYF TGTGCCAGCTGGGGACAGGATTTCTACGAGCAGTACTTC
TRBJ2-2 TRBV7-2 . many CASSNYWDLFSRELFF TGTGCCAGCAGCAATTACTGGGACCTTTTTAGCCGGGAGCTGTTTTTT
TRBJ2-6 TRBV9 TRBD1 medium-sized CASSVEARGSGANVLTF TGTGCCAGCAGCGTAGAGGCCAGGGGGTCTGGGGCCAACGTCCTGACTTTC
TRBJ1-5 TRBV5-4 . . CASSTRERPQHF TGTGCCAGCAGCACCAGGGAGCGGCCCCAGCATTTT
TRBJ2-7 TRBV4-2 TRBD2 few CASRPGLAVYEQYF TGTGCCAGCAGGCCCGGGCTAGCGGTTTACGAGCAGTACTTC
TRBJ2-5 TRBV20-1 TRBD2 once CSAVRLAGAREYF TGCAGTGCGGTTAGACTAGCGGGAGCGAGGGAGTACTTC
TRBJ1-5 TRBV6-1 TRBD1 many CASSTGTGLSSNQPQHF TGTGCCAGCAGTACCGGGACAGGACTGAGTAGCAATCAGCCCCAGCATTTT
TRBJ1-2 TRBV7-3 . many CASSLQPTAGGYTF TGTGCCAGCAGCCTACAGCCTACTGCTGGTGGCTACACCTTC
TRBJ1-1 TRBV12-3/TRBV12-4 . many CASNPGDIYTEAFF TGTGCCAGCAACCCCGGGGACATTTACACTGAAGCTTTCTTT
TRBJ1-5 TRBV2 TRBD1 . CASVQGTGIGQPQHF TGTGCCAGCGTTCAGGGGACAGGGATAGGGCAGCCCCAGCATTTT
TRBJ1-1 TRBV10-3 TRBD1 . CAIRGTGRNTEAFF TGTGCCATCAGGGGGACAGGGAGGAACACTGAAGCTTTCTTT
TRBJ2-3 TRBV6-1 TRBD2 many CASSVAGGTDTQYF TGTGCCAGCAGTGTAGCGGGGGGCACAGATACGCAGTATTTT
TRBJ1-1 TRBV6-1 TRBD1 many CASSDGTAMNTEAFF TGTGCCAGCAGTGACGGGACAGCCATGAACACTGAAGCTTTCTTT
TRBJ1-1 TRBV29-1 . few CSIVEDEAFF TGCAGCATAGTAGAGGATGAAGCTTTCTTT
TRBJ2-5 TRBV7-8 TRBD1 . CASSFTGTGEETQYF TGTGCCAGCAGCTTTACCGGGACAGGGGAGGAGACCCAGTACTTC
TRBJ1-1 TRBV12-3/TRBV12-4 . many CASSQGVATEAFF TGTGCCAGCAGTCAAGGGGTGGCCACTGAAGCTTTCTTT
TRBJ1-5 TRBV19 . many CASREPFPQHF TGTGCCAGTAGGGAGCCGTTCCCCCAGCATTTT
TRBJ1-6 TRBV7-3 . large CASSRDPRNSPLHF TGTGCCAGCAGCCGCGACCCACGGAATTCACCCCTCCACTTT
TRBJ2-7 TRBV5-1 . once CASSLAYEQYF TGCGCCAGCAGCTTGGCCTACGAGCAGTACTTC
TRBJ1-5 TRBV20-1 . . CSASLGVKGNQPQHF TGCAGTGCTAGTTTAGGAGTTAAGGGCAATCAGCCCCAGCATTTT
TRBJ2-3 TRBV20-1 TRBD2 . CSAKSRTSGRTDTQYF TGCAGTGCTAAGTCGCGGACTAGCGGGAGGACAGATACGCAGTACTTT
TRBJ2-2 TRBV15 TRBD1 . CATAETGGYGELFF TGTGCCACGGCCGAGACAGGGGGGTACGGGGAGCTGTTTTTT
TRBJ1-5 TRBV7-8 . . CASSSYRGRETQHF TGTGCCAGCAGCTCTTACCGCGGGAGAGAGACCCAGCATTTT
TRBJ1-5 TRBV5-6 . many CASSLAGAVGNQPQHF TGTGCCAGCAGCTTGGCAGGGGCCGTCGGCAATCAGCCCCAGCATTTT
TRBJ2-2 TRBV6-5 . . CASSEAQGPGGELFF TGTGCCAGCAGTGAAGCGCAGGGGCCCGGCGGGGAGCTGTTTTTT
TRBJ2-5 TRBV20-1 . . CSARAGPQETQYF TGCAGTGCTAGAGCGGGACCCCAAGAGACCCAGTACTTC
TRBJ2-2 TRBV12-3/TRBV12-4 . . CASSSQGNTGELFF TGTGCCAGCAGTTCCCAGGGAAACACCGGGGAGCTGTTTTTT
TRBJ1-3 TRBV2 . . CASTTTIGGNTIYF TGTGCCAGCACCACAACGATCGGTGGAAACACCATATATTTT
TRBJ2-7 TRBV20-1 . many CSARDRTTYEQYF TGCAGTGCTAGAGATCGGACAACCTACGAGCAGTACTTC
TRBJ2-7 TRBV10-3 TRBD1 . CAISADRGDYEQYF TGTGCCATCAGCGCGGACAGGGGAGACTACGAGCAGTACTTC
TRBJ2-5 TRBV6-5 TRBD2 many CASSQGLAGVGAQYF TGTGCCAGCAGCCAAGGACTAGCGGGAGTTGGGGCCCAGTACTTC
TRBJ1-1 TRBV7-8 . . CASSPHDGSTMNTEAFF TGTGCCAGCAGCCCTCACGACGGAAGCACTATGAACACTGAAGCTTTCTTT
TRBJ2-3 TRBV4-1 TRBD2 few CASSQDGSGRADTQYF TGCGCCAGCAGCCAAGATGGGAGCGGGAGAGCAGATACGCAGTATTTT
TRBJ2-7 TRBV5-6 . many CASSSPPGDSHEQYF TGTGCCAGCAGCTCGCCACCGGGGGATTCCCACGAGCAGTACTTC
TRBJ1-2 TRBV7-3 . . CASSLDPGYGYTF TGTGCCAGCAGCCTCGACCCGGGGTACGGCTACACCTTC
TRBJ1-1 TRBV7-3 . . CASSSGWGTEAFF TGTGCCAGCAGCTCAGGGTGGGGCACTGAAGCTTTCTTT
TRBJ1-1 TRBV7-9 . many CASSLAGGAKTEAFF TGTGCCAGCAGCTTAGCGGGGGGGGCGAAGACTGAAGCTTTCTTT
TRBJ2-5 TRBV5-8 . many CASSFDIGETQYF TGTGCCAGCAGCTTTGATATTGGGGAGACCCAGTACTTC
TRBJ2-5 TRBV5-1 TRBD2 . CASSLPGLGQGTRYF TGCGCCAGCAGCCTCCCGGGACTAGGCCAAGGGACCCGGTACTTC
TRBJ2-5 TRBV10-3 . . CAISGGTNQETQYF TGTGCCATCAGTGGGGGGACGAACCAAGAGACCCAGTACTTC
TRBJ2-3 TRBV15 . . CATSSPGTDTQYF TGTGCCACCAGCAGTCCGGGGACAGATACGCAGTATTTT
TRBJ1-3 TRBV5-1 . many CASTLRPGSGNTIYF TGCGCCAGCACGCTCCGGCCAGGGTCTGGAAACACCATATATTTT
TRBJ2-5 TRBV28 . many CASRGVVGETQYF TGTGCCAGCAGGGGAGTTGTTGGAGAGACCCAGTACTTC